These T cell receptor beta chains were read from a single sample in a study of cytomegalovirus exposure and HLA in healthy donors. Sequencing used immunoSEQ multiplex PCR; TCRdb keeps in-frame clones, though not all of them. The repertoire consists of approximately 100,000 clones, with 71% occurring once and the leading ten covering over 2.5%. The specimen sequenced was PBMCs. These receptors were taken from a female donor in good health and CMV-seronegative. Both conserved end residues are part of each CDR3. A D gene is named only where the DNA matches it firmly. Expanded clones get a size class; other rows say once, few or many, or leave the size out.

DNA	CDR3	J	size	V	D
TGCAGCGTCGGGCTCGACAGGAACCAAGAGACCCAGTACTTC	CSVGLDRNQETQYF	TRBJ2-5	few	TRBV29-1	-
TGTGCCAGCAGCTTAGCCGGGACAGGGGGCTTATACGAGCAGTACTTC	CASSLAGTGGLYEQYF	TRBJ2-7	-	TRBV11-2	TRBD1
TGTGCCAGCAGCCCCCTCGGAGGCCCGCTGACCAAGAATGAGCAGTTCTTC	CASSPLGGPLTKNEQFF	TRBJ2-1	-	TRBV7-3	-
TGTGCCAGCAGTTCCCTACAGGGGCGAAAAGAGACCCAGTACTTC	CASSSLQGRKETQYF	TRBJ2-5	-	TRBV28	TRBD1
TGCGCCAGCAGCTGGACAGGGGACAATGAGCAGTTCTTC	CASSWTGDNEQFF	TRBJ2-1	-	TRBV5-1	TRBD1
TGTGCCAGCAGGGGGACTGCTAACTATGGCTACACCTTC	CASRGTANYGYTF	TRBJ1-2	-	TRBV6-5	-
TGTGCCAGCAGCTATTTCTCGGGGACATCTGGAAACACCATATATTTT	CASSYFSGTSGNTIYF	TRBJ1-3	-	TRBV5-8	-
TGCGCCAGCACCCCGGACAGGGGTGGTGAAAAACTGTTTTTT	CASTPDRGGEKLFF	TRBJ1-4	once	TRBV5-1	TRBD1
TGTGCCAGCAGCAGGGATCAGTCTGGAAACACCATATATTTT	CASSRDQSGNTIYF	TRBJ1-3	once	TRBV28	-
TGCAGCGTCAGCTCTGGGGCCAACGTCCTGACTTTC	CSVSSGANVLTF	TRBJ2-6	-	TRBV29-1	-
TGTGCCAGCAGGGGGCAGGGGCCGGAGACCCAGTACTTC	CASRGQGPETQYF	TRBJ2-5	-	TRBV2	-
TGTGCCAGCAGAACTGGGGCTAGCGAGTCCTACGAGCAGTACTTC	CASRTGASESYEQYF	TRBJ2-7	-	TRBV7-2	-
TGCGCCAGCAGCTTGGCGCCTAGTAGGGGCAATGAGCAGTTCTTC	CASSLAPSRGNEQFF	TRBJ2-1	few	TRBV5-1	-
TGTGCCAGCGCTAGCGCGTACAATGAGCAGTTCTTC	CASASAYNEQFF	TRBJ2-1	once	TRBV7-8	-
TGTGCCAGCAGCCTAACCCGGGGGGGGACCGCCGGCTACACCTTC	CASSLTRGGTAGYTF	TRBJ1-2	few	TRBV4-2	-
TGTGCCAGCGGCTCCGGGACAGACAATTCACCCCTCCACTTT	CASGSGTDNSPLHF	TRBJ1-6	-	TRBV9	TRBD1
TGTGCCAGCAGCCTGGCGTCGAGTGAGCAGTTCTTC	CASSLASSEQFF	TRBJ2-1	-	TRBV5-6	-
TGTGCCAGCAGCCTGATGACAGGGATCGGGGAGCTGTTTTTT	CASSLMTGIGELFF	TRBJ2-2	-	TRBV7-3	TRBD1
TGTGCCTGGAGTTTGGCAGGGGCTTACGGAAACACCATATATTTT	CAWSLAGAYGNTIYF	TRBJ1-3	-	TRBV30	-
TGTGCCAGTAGTATAAGGGGCCTAGACACAGATACGCAGTATTTT	CASSIRGLDTDTQYF	TRBJ2-3	-	TRBV19	-
TGTGCCTGGAGTGTAGGTCAGGAGGGACAGGGCAACTGCGAGCAGTACTTC	CAWSVGQEGQGNCEQYF	TRBJ2-7	-	TRBV30	TRBD1
TGCGCCAGCAGCCAACACAGGGGGGAAACTGAAGCTTTCTTT	CASSQHRGETEAFF	TRBJ1-1	-	TRBV4-3	TRBD1